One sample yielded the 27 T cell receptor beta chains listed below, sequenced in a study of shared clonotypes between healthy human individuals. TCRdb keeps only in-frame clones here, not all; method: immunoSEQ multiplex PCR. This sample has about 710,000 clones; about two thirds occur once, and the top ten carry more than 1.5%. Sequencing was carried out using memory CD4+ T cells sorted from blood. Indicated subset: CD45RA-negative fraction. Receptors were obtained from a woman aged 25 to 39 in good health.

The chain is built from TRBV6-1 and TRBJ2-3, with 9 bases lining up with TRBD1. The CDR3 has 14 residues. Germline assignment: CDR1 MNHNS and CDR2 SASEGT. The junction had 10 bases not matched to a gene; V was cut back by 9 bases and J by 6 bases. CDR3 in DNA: TGTGCCAGTGAACCGGGACAGGGTCAGGATACGCAGTATTTT. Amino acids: CASEPGQGQDTQYF.

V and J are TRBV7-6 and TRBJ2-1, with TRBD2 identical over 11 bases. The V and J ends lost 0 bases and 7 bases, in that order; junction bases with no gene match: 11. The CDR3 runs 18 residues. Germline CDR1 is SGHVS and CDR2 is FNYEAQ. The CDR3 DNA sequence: TGTGCCAGCAGCTTAGCGCCCGGGACTAGCGGAGCTAGGAATGAGCAGTTCTTC. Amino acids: CASSLAPGTSGARNEQFF.

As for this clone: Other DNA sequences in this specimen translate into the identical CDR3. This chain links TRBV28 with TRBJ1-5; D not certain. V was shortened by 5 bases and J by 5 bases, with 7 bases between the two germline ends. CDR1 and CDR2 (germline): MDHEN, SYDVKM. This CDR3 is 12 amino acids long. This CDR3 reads CASSLSHQPQHF. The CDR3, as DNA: TGTGCCAGCAGTCTCAGCCATCAGCCCCAGCATTTT.

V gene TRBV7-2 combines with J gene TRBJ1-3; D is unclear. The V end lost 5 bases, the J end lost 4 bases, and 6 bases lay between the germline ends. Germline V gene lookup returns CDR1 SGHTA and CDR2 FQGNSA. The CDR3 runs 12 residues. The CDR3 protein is CASSLNGNTIYF. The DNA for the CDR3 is TGTGCCAGCAGCCTTAACGGAAACACCATATATTTT. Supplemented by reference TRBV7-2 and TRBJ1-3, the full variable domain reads GAGVSQSPSNKVTEKGKDVELRCDPISGHTALYWYRQSLGQGLEFLIYFQGNSAPDKSGLPSDRFSAERTGGSVSTLTIQRTQQEDSAVYLCASSLNGNTIYFGEGSWLTVV.

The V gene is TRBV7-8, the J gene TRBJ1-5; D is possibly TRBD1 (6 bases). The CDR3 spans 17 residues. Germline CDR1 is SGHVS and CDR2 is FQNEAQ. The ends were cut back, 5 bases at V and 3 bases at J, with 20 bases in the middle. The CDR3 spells CASSPTRLGAHNQPQHF. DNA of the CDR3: TGTGCCAGCAGCCCAACAAGGTTGGGGGCTCACAATCAGCCCCAGCATTTT.

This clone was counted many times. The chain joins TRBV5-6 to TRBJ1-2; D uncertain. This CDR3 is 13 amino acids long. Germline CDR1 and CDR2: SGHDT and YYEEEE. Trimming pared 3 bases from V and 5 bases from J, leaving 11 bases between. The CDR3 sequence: CASSSPGGYGYTF. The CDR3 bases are TGTGCCAGCAGCTCCCCAGGAGGGTATGGCTACACCTTC. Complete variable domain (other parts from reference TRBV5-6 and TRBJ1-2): DAGVTQSPTHLIKTRGQQVTLRCSPKSGHDTVSWYQQALGQGPQFIFQYYEEEERQRGNFPDRFSGHQFPNYSSELNVNALLLGDSALYLCASSSPGGYGYTFGSGTRLTVV.

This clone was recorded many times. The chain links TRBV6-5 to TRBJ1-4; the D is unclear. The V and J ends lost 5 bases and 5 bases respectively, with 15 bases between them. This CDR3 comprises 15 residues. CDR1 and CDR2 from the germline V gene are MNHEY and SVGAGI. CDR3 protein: CASSPSSYVNEKLFF. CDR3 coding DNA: TGTGCCAGCAGTCCTTCGAGCTACGTGAATGAAAAACTGTTTTTT.

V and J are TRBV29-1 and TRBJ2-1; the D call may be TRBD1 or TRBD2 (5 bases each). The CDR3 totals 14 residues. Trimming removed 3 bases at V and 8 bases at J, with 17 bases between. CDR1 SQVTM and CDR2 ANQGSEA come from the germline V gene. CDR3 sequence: CSVEGTPKGHEQFF. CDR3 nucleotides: TGCAGCGTTGAGGGGACCCCTAAAGGCCATGAGCAGTTCTTC.

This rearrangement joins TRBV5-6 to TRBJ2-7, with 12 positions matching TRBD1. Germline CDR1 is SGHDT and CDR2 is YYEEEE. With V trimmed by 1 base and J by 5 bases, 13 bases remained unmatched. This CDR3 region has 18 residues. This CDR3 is CASSLYGTGGASGDEQYF. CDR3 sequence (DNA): TGTGCCAGCAGCTTGTACGGGACAGGGGGCGCGAGTGGCGACGAGCAGTACTTC.

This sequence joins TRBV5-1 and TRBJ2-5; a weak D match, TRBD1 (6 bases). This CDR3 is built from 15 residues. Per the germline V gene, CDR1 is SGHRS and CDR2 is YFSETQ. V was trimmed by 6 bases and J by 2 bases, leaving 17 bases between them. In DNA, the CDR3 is TGCGCCAGCATCCCCGGCAGGGGCGATCAAGAGACCCAGTACTTC. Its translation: CASIPGRGDQETQYF.

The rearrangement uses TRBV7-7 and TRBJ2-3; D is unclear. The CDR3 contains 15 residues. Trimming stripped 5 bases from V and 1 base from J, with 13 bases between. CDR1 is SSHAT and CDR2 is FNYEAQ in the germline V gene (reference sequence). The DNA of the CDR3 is TGTGCCAGCAGCCCTGCTCTGGCCGGCACAGATACGCAGTATTTT. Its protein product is CASSPALAGTDTQYF.

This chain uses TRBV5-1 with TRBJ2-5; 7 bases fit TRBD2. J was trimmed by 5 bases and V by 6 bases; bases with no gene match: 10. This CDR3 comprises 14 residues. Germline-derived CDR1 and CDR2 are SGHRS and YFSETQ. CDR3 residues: CASNPFGLGETQYF. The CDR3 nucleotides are TGCGCCAGCAATCCATTTGGACTAGGCGAGACCCAGTACTTC.

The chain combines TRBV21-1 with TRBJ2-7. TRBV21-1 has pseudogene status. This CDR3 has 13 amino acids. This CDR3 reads CAPSKRLPYEQYF. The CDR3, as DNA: TGTGCTCCAAGCAAACGGCTGCCCTACGAGCAGTACTTC.

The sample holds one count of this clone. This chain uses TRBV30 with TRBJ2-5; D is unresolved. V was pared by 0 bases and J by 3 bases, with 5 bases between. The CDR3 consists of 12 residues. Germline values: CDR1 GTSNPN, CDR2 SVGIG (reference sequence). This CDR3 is CAWSVAEETQYF. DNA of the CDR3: TGTGCCTGGAGTGTCGCAGAAGAGACCCAGTACTTC. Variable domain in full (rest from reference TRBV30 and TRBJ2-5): SQTIHQWPATLVQPVGSPLSLECTVEGTSNPNLYWYRQAAGRGLQLLFYSVGIGQISSEVPQNLSASRPQDRQFILSSKKLLLSDSGFYLCAWSVAEETQYFGPGTRLLVL.

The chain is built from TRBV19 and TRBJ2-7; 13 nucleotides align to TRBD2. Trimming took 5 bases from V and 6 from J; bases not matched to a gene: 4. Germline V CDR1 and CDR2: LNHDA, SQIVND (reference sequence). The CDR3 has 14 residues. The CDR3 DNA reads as TGTGCCAGTAGTCCCCGGACTAGCGGGGGCGAGCAGTACTTC. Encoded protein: CASSPRTSGGEQYF.

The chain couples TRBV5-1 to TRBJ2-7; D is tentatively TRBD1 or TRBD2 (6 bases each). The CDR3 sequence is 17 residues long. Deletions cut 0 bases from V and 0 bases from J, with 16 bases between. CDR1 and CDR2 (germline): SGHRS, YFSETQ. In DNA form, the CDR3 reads TGCGCCAGCAGCTTGGGGGGGGCCGGGCCACTCTCCTACGAGCAGTACTTC. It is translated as CASSLGGAGPLSYEQYF.

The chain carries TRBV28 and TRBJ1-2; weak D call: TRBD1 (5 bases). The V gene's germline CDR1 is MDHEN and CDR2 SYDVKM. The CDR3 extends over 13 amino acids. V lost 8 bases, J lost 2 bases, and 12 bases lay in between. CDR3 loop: CASRDSLNYGYTF. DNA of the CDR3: TGTGCCAGCCGGGACTCTCTAAACTATGGCTACACCTTC.

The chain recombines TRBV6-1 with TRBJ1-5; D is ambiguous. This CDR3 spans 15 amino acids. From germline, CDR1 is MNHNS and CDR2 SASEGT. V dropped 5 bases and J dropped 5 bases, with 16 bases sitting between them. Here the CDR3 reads CASSLWAGEDQPQHF. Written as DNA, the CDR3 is TGTGCCAGCAGTCTCTGGGCTGGGGAGGATCAGCCCCAGCATTTT.

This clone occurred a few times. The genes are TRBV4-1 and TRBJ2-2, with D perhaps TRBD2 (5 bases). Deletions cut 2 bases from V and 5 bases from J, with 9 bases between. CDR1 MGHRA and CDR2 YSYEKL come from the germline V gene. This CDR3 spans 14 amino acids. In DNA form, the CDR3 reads TGCGCCAGCAGCCAACCCCTAGCTACCGGGGAGCTGTTTTTT. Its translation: CASSQPLATGELFF.

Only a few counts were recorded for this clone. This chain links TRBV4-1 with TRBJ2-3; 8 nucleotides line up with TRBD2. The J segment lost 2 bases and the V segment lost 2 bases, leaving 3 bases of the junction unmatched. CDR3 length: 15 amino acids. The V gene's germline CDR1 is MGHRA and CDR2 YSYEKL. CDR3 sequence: CASSQLLAVTDTQYF. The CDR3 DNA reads TGCGCCAGCAGCCAACTACTAGCGGTCACAGATACGCAGTATTTT.

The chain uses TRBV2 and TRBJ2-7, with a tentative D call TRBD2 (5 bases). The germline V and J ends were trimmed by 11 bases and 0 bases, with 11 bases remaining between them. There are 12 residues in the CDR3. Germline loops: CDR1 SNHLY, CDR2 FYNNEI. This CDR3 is CAGGWLSYEQYF. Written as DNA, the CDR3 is TGTGCCGGAGGATGGCTCTCCTACGAGCAGTACTTC.

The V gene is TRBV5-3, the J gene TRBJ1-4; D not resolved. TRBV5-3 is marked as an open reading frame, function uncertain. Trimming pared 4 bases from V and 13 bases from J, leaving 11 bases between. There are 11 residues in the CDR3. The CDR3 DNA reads TGTGCCAGAAGCCTACCGGGGAGACTGTTTTTT. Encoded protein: CARSLPGRLFF.

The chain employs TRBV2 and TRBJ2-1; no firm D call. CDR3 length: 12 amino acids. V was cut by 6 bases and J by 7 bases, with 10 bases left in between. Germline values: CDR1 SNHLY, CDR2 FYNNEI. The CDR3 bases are TGTGCCAGCAGGATGGAAGCGAATGAGCAGTTCTTC. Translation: CASRMEANEQFF.

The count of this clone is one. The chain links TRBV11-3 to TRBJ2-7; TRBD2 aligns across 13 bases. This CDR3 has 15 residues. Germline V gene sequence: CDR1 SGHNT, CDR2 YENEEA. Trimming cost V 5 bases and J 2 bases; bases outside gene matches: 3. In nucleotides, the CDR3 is TGTGCCAGCAGCCGGGGACTAGCGGGGACCTACGAGCAGTACTTC. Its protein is CASSRGLAGTYEQYF.

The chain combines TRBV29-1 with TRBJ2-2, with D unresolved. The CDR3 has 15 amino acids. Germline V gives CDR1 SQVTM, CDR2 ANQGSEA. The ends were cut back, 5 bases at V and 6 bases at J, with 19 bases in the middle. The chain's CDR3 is CSVSRAPALSGELFF. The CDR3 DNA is TGCAGCGTTTCGCGTGCCCCGGCCCTATCCGGGGAGCTGTTTTTT.

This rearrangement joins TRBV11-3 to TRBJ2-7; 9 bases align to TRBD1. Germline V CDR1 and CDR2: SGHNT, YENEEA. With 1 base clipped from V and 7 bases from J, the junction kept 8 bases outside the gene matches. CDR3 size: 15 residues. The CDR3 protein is CASSLGGTGSREQYF. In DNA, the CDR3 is TGTGCCAGCAGCTTAGGTGGGACAGGGAGTCGGGAGCAGTACTTC.

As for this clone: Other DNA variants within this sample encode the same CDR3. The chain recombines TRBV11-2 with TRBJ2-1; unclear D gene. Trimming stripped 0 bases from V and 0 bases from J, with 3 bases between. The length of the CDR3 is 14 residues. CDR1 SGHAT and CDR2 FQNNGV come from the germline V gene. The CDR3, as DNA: TGTGCCAGCAGCTTAGATTCCTCCTACAATGAGCAGTTCTTC. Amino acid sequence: CASSLDSSYNEQFF.